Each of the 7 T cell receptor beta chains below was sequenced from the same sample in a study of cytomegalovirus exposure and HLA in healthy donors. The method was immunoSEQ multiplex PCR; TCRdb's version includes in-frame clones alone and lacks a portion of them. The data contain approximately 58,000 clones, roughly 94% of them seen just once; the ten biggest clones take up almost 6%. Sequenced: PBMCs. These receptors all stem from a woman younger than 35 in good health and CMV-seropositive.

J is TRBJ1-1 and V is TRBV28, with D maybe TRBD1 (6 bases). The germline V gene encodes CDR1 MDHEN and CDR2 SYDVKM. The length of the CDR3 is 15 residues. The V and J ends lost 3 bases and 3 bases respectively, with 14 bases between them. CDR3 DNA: TGTGCCAGCAGTTTGAGGGCAGGGGCGTACACTGAAGCTTTCTTT. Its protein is CASSLRAGAYTEAFF.

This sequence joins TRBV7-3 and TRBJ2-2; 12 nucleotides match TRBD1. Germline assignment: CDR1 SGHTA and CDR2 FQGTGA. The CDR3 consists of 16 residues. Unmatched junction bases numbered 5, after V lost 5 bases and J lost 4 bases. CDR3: CASSPGGQGATGELFF. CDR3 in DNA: TGTGCCAGCAGCCCGGGGGGACAGGGGGCCACCGGGGAGCTGTTTTTT.

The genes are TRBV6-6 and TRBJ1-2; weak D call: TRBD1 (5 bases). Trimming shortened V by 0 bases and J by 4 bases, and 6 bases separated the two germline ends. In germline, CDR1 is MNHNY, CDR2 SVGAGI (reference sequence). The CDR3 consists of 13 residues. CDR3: CASSYSRGYGYTF. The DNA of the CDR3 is TGTGCCAGCAGTTACTCAAGGGGCTATGGCTACACCTTC.

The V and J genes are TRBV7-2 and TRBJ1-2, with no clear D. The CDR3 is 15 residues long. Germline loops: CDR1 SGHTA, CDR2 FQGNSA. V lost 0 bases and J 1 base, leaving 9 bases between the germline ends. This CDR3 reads CASSLAPGSNYGYTF. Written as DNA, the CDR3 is TGTGCCAGCAGCTTAGCGCCAGGCAGTAACTATGGCTACACCTTC.

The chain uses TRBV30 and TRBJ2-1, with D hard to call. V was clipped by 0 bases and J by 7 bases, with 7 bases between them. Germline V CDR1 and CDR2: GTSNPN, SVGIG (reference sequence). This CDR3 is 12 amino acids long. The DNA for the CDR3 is TGTGCCTGGAGTGTAAGCTCAAATGAGCAGTTCTTC. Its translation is CAWSVSSNEQFF.

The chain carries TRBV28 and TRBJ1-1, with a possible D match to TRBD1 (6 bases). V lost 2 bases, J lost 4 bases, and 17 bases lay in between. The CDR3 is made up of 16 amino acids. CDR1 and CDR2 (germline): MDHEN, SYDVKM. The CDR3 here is CASSLRRGFGSTEAFF. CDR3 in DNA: TGTGCCAGCAGTTTACGCAGGGGCTTCGGTTCCACTGAAGCTTTCTTT.

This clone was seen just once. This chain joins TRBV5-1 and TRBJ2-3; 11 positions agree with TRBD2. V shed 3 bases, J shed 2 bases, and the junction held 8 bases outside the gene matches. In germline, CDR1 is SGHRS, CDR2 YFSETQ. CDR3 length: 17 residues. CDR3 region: CASSSPGTSGYTDTQYF. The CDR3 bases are TGCGCCAGCAGCTCGCCAGGGACTAGCGGATACACAGATACGCAGTATTTT.